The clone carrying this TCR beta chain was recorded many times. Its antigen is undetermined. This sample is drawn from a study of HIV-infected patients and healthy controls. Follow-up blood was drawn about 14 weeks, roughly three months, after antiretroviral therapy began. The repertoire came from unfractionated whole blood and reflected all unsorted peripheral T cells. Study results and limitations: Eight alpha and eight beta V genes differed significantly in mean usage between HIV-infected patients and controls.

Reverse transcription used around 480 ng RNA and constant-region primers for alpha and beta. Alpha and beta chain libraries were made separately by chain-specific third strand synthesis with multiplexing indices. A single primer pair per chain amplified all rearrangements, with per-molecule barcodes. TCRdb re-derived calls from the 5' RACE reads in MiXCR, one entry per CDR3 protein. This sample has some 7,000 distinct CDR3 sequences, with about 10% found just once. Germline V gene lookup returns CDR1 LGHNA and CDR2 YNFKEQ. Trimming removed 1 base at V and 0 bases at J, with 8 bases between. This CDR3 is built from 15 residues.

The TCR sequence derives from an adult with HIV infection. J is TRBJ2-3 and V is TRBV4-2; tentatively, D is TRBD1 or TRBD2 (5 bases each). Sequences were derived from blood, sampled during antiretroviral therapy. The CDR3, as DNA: TGTGCCAGCAGCCAAGCTGGGGGTAGCACAGATACGCAGTATTTT. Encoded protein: CASSQAGGSTDTQYF.